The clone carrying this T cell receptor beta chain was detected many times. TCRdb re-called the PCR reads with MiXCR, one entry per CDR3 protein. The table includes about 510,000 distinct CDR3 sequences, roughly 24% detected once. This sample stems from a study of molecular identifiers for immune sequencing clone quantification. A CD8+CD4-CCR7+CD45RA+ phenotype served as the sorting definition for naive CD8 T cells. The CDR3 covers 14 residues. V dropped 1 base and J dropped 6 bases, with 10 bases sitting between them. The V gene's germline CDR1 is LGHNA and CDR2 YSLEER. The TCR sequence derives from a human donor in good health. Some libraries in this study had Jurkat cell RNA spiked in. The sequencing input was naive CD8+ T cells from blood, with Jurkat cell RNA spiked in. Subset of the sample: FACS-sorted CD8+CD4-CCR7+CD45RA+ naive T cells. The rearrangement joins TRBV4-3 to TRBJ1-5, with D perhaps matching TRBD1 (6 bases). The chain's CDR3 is CASSQGRGTQPQHF. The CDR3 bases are TGCGCCAGCAGCCAAGGCAGGGGCACTCAGCCCCAGCATTTT.